The rows below give T cell receptor beta chains drawn from one sample of a study of vaccination and CD4 T cells after COVID-19. TCRdb passed the PCR reads through MiXCR, listing each CDR3 protein once. The sample lists more than 10,000 distinct CDR3 sequences; 30% to 45% were seen once. These TCRs' antigens remain unknown. Sequencing was carried out using cultured CD4+ T cells from blood. The receptors derive from a human donor with COVID-19. Each CDR3 is given with its conserved first and last residue. D genes are given only for firm matches. Clone size, where shown, is once, few, many, or a class for clones that have expanded.

j_call v_call clone_size d_call cdr3_nt cdr3_aa
TRBJ2-7 TRBV5-5 - - TGTGCCAGCAATTCGAAGGGGGATTCGTACGAGCAGTACTTC CASNSKGDSYEQYF
TRBJ2-7 TRBV30 - TRBD2 TGTGCCTGGGATCAGACTAGCGGGGGGCCTTATTCCTACGAGCAGTACTTC CAWDQTSGGPYSYEQYF
TRBJ2-4 TRBV7-2 - TRBD2 TGTGCCAGCAAGCCGTTCGGCGGGGGGGCCGAGTCGGCCAAAAACATTCAGTACTTC CASKPFGGGAESAKNIQYF
TRBJ1-1 TRBV30 few - TGTGCCTGGAGACGAGGAGAAGCTTTCTTT CAWRRGEAFF
TRBJ1-6 TRBV19 few TRBD1 TGTGCCAGTAGTTCCACGGACAGGGGACTACGTTCACCCCTCCACTTT CASSSTDRGLRSPLHF
TRBJ1-1 TRBV5-1 once TRBD1 TGCGTCAGCAGCACCGGACAGGGTATAGGGGGTGAAGCTTTCTTT CVSSTGQGIGGEAFF
TRBJ2-5 TRBV10-1 - - TGCGCCAGCAGTCCGGGCGCAGCGAAAGAGACCCAGTACTTC CASSPGAAKETQYF
TRBJ2-3 TRBV10-3 - - TGTGCCATCAAAGGGAGCTACAGCACAGATACGCAGTATTTT CAIKGSYSTDTQYF
TRBJ2-3 TRBV6-5 few TRBD1 TGTGCCAGCAGTTACACAGGGGTCGGCACAGATACGCAGTATTTT CASSYTGVGTDTQYF
TRBJ2-7 TRBV7-9 few - TGTGCCAGCAGCCCCCCCTTCAGGACAGCCGTTTACGAGCAGTACTTC CASSPPFRTAVYEQYF
TRBJ1-2 TRBV20-1 - - TGCAGTGCTACCGCAAACGGGTATGGCTACACCTTC CSATANGYGYTF
TRBJ1-3 TRBV29-1 - TRBD1 TGCAGCGTTCGACAGGGCGACACCATATATTTT CSVRQGDTIYF